The 28 T cell receptor beta chains in this list originate from one sample, sequenced in a study of blood T cell repertoires in COVID-19. Sequencing was performed with immunoSEQ multiplex PCR; in TCRdb, only in-frame clones are kept and a portion is missing. The table records 250,000 or so clones, 85% to 90% of them present only once. The sequenced sample was PBMCs or T cells enriched from blood (not recorded which). Receptors were obtained from a woman aged 45-65 years who had recovered from COVID-19.

V and J are TRBV29-1 and TRBJ1-1; D is possibly TRBD1 (5 bases). CDR1 and CDR2 (germline): SQVTM, ANQGSEA. Deletions cut 7 bases from V and 5 bases from J, with 14 bases between. This CDR3 comprises 12 residues. DNA of the CDR3: TGCAGCGCCCCGGGGGAAGGGACTGAAGCTTTCTTT. As protein: CSAPGEGTEAFF. Looking up the rest from reference TRBV29-1 and TRBJ1-1 gives the full variable domain: SAVISQKPSRDICQRGTSLTIQCQVDSQVTMMFWYRQQPGQSLTLIATANQGSEATYESGFVIDKFPISRPNLTFSTLTVSNMSPEDSSIYLCSAPGEGTEAFFGQGTRLTVV.

This clone was recorded only once. Here the CDR3 DNA reads TGTGCCAGCAGGCCTCAATCCCCGGGTGGCAATCAGCCCCAGCATTTT. Encoded protein: CASRPQSPGGNQPQHF. V and J are TRBV27 and TRBJ1-5; D uncertain. Trimming cost V 6 bases and J 2 bases, with 17 bases left between them. This CDR3 is built from 16 residues. The germline gives CDR1 MNHEY, CDR2 SMNVEV (reference sequence).

Concerning this clone itself: One junction end disagrees with the germline gene, perhaps due to a read error. The chain has TRBV7-7 and TRBJ2-2; 11 nucleotides agree with TRBD1. The CDR3 has 15 amino acids. CDR1 and CDR2 (germline): SSHAT, FNYEAQ (reference sequence). CDR3 protein: CASSSPGQGAGELFF. DNA of the CDR3: TGTGCTAGCAGCTCCCCGGGACAGGGGGCCGGGGAGCTGTTTTTT. Together with reference TRBV7-7 and TRBJ2-2, the CDR3 gives the full variable domain: GAGVSQSPRYKVTKRGQDVTLRCDPISSHATLYWYQQALGQGPEFLTYFNYEAQPDKSGLPSDRFSAERPEGSISTLTIQRTEQRDSAMYRCASSSPGQGAGELFFGEGSRLTVL.

The rearrangement links TRBV6-5 to TRBJ1-5, with TRBD1 as a possible D gene (5 bases). The CDR3 consists of 13 residues. The ends were cut back, 7 bases at V and 0 bases at J, with 7 bases in the middle. From germline, CDR1 is MNHEY and CDR2 SVGAGI. CDR3 nucleotides: TGTGCCAGCAAGGGACTTAGCAATCAGCCCCAGCATTTT. Amino acid sequence: CASKGLSNQPQHF.

The chain couples TRBV5-5 to TRBJ2-7; no clear D. CDR1 is SGHKS and CDR2 is YYEKEE in the germline V gene (reference sequence). The CDR3 has 14 amino acids. Trimming removed 0 bases from V and 2 bases from J, with 9 bases in between. DNA of the CDR3: TGTGCCAGCAGCTTGGCTCTGCCTACCTACGAGCAGTACTTC. As protein: CASSLALPTYEQYF.

This clone was detected only once. This chain connects TRBV7-2 to TRBJ1-5, with D tentatively TRBD1 (6 bases). The CDR3 sequence is 14 residues long. V was pared by 2 bases and J by 5 bases, with 10 bases between. Per germline, CDR1 SGHTA and CDR2 FQGNSA. DNA of the CDR3: TGTGCCAGCAGCTTACGGGGGGCTGATCAGCCCCAGCATTTT. Protein sequence: CASSLRGADQPQHF.

V is TRBV27 and J is TRBJ2-1; 7 nucleotides agree with TRBD2. Germline V CDR1 and CDR2: MNHEY, SMNVEV (reference sequence). V lost 7 bases to trimming and J lost 1 base; unmatched junction nucleotides: 10. The CDR3 is made up of 16 amino acids. The CDR3 DNA reads as TGTGCCAGCAAACACGTTTGGCGGGAGTCCTACAATGAGCAGTTCTTC. The encoded protein is CASKHVWRESYNEQFF.

This CDR3 reads CASSEGSSRQAHRGQLFF. In DNA, the CDR3 is TGTGCCAGCAGTGAAGGTTCGTCCCGACAGGCCCACAGGGGACAACTGTTTTTT. The chain carries TRBV25-1 and TRBJ1-4; TRBD1 matches at 7 bases. The CDR3 contains 18 residues. Germline-derived CDR1 and CDR2 are MGHDK and SYGVNS. V was clipped by 2 bases and J by 12 bases; unmatched bases: 21.

The chain joins TRBV20-1 to TRBJ2-1; 13 nucleotides match TRBD2. The CDR3 has 19 residues. Germline trimming cut 3 bases from V and 0 bases from J; bases unmatched to any gene: 11. Germline V CDR1 and CDR2: DFQATT, SNEGSKA (reference sequence). This CDR3 is CSASRGTSGMRSSYNEQFF. The CDR3 nucleotides are TGCAGTGCTAGTCGAGGGACTAGCGGGATGAGAAGCTCCTACAATGAGCAGTTCTTC.

V gene TRBV9 combines with J gene TRBJ1-3; D might be TRBD1 (5 bases). The CDR3 loop spans 14 amino acids. The germline V and J ends were trimmed by 0 bases and 3 bases, with 7 bases remaining between them. CDR1 is SGDLS, CDR2 YYNGEE, per germline. DNA of the CDR3: TGTGCCAGCAGCGTAGGACAGAGTGGAAACACCATATATTTT. Protein: CASSVGQSGNTIYF.

The chain uses TRBV18 and TRBJ1-3; the match to TRBD1 covers 7 bases. From germline, CDR1 is KGHSH and CDR2 LQKENI. The CDR3 spans 18 residues. V dropped 0 bases and J dropped 1; count of bases not matched to a gene: 9. This CDR3 is CASSPPSARGRSGNTIYF. The CDR3 DNA reads as TGTGCCAGCTCACCACCGTCGGCCAGGGGGAGATCTGGAAACACCATATATTTT. The complete variable domain, with remaining parts taken from reference TRBV18 and TRBJ1-3, reads NAGVMQNPRHLVRRRGQEARLRCSPMKGHSHVYWYRQLPEEGLKFMVYLQKENIIDESGMPKERFSAEFPKEGPSILRIQQVVRGDSAAYFCASSPPSARGRSGNTIYFGEGSWLTVV.

This clone was recorded a few times. This sequence joins TRBV5-4 and TRBJ1-1; D is uncertain. This CDR3 spans 16 amino acids. Germline lookup yields CDR1 SGHNT and CDR2 YYREEE (reference sequence). V dropped 4 bases and J dropped 2 bases, with 18 bases sitting between them. The CDR3 is CASSPGTGAGNTEAFF. The CDR3 nucleotides read TGTGCCAGCAGCCCCGGAACGGGCGCGGGTAACACTGAAGCTTTCTTT.

This chain links TRBV2 with TRBJ1-5; D is uncertain. The CDR3 length is 14 residues. V lost 3 bases, J lost 6 bases, and 12 bases lay in between. CDR1 and CDR2 from the germline V gene are SNHLY and FYNNEI. CDR3 sequence (DNA): TGTGCCAGCAGTGAGACCCTAGCCGGTCAGCCCCAGCATTTT. Protein: CASSETLAGQPQHF.

Only one count was recorded for this clone. The chain employs TRBV9 and TRBJ2-7; a weak D match, TRBD1 (5 bases). This CDR3 is built from 14 residues. Trimming took off 3 bases at V and 2 bases at J, with 12 bases between the two ends. CDR1 and CDR2 from the germline V gene are SGDLS and YYNGEE. In DNA, the CDR3 is TGTGCCAGCAGCGCCAGACAGACCCCCTACGAGCAGTACTTC. Residues: CASSARQTPYEQYF.

The rearrangement joins TRBV7-3 to TRBJ1-2; tentatively, D is TRBD1 (5 bases). The CDR3 length is 13 residues. Trimming stripped 0 bases from V and 8 bases from J, with 10 bases between. Germline V gives CDR1 SGHTA, CDR2 FQGTGA. CDR3 in DNA: TGTGCCAGCAGCTTAACGGGAGGGGACGGCTACACCTTC. It encodes CASSLTGGDGYTF.

The chain carries TRBV7-9 and TRBJ2-1; the match to TRBD2 covers 7 bases. CDR3 size: 16 residues. J lost 7 bases, V lost 1 base, and 10 bases had no gene match. CDR1 is SEHNR and CDR2 is FQNEAQ in the germline V gene (reference sequence). The CDR3 coding sequence is TGTGCCAGCAGCTTAGTTTGGCGGGAGAGGATAAATGAGCAGTTCTTC. This encodes CASSLVWRERINEQFF.

This rearrangement joins TRBV29-1 to TRBJ1-2; no reliable D call. Looked up from germline, CDR1 is SQVTM and CDR2 is ANQGSEA. CDR3 length equals 11 residues. Trimming took off 5 bases at V and 8 bases at J, with 12 bases between the two ends. In DNA form, the CDR3 reads TGCAGCGTTTTAGATGCGAACGGCTACACCTTC. It yields the protein CSVLDANGYTF.

The chain has TRBV18 and TRBJ2-7; perhaps TRBD1 as D (6 bases). CDR3 size: 15 residues. Deletions cut 3 bases from V and 1 base from J, with 13 bases between. Germline assignment: CDR1 KGHSH and CDR2 LQKENI. In DNA, the CDR3 is TGTGCCAGCTCACCTTCGCAGGACAGATCCTACGAGCAGTACTTC. It translates to CASSPSQDRSYEQYF.

This sequence joins TRBV14 and TRBJ1-2; TRBD1 is a possible D gene (6 bases). The CDR3 is made up of 17 amino acids. V dropped 2 bases and J dropped 0 bases, with 16 bases sitting between them. CDR1 and CDR2 from the germline V gene are SGHDN and FVKESK. CDR3 amino acids: CASSQRSTGFPNYGYTF. DNA of the CDR3: TGTGCCAGCAGCCAAAGGAGTACAGGGTTCCCTAACTATGGCTACACCTTC.

V and J are TRBV6-2 or TRBV6-3 and TRBJ2-3; D may be TRBD2 (5 bases). This CDR3 contains 14 residues. Looked up from germline, CDR1 is MNHEY and CDR2 is SVGEGT. V lost 2 bases to trimming and J lost 8 bases, with 14 bases between them. For the CDR3, the DNA is TGTGCCAGCAGTTACCTGGGCGGGCAAGCTACGCAGTATTTT. Protein product: CASSYLGGQATQYF.

The chain employs TRBV2 and TRBJ2-1; TRBD2 matches at 14 bases. The V gene's germline CDR1 is SNHLY and CDR2 FYNNEI. The CDR3 is 15 residues long. With V trimmed by 6 bases and J by 9 bases, 7 bases remained unmatched. CDR3 protein: CASRKGTSGSSEQFF. The CDR3 DNA reads as TGTGCCAGCAGAAAAGGGACTAGCGGGAGTTCTGAGCAGTTCTTC.

A single count supports this clone. The V gene is TRBV7-2, the J gene TRBJ2-1; D perhaps matches TRBD2 (5 bases). The CDR3 runs 12 residues. Germline V gives CDR1 SGHTA, CDR2 FQGNSA. Trimming took 4 bases from V and 7 from J, leaving 8 bases between them. The CDR3 DNA follows: TGTGCCAGCAGCTCGACGGGGAATGAGCAGTTCTTC. It is translated as CASSSTGNEQFF.

This clone occurred once. J is TRBJ2-5 and V is TRBV7-9; D unclear. The germline V gene encodes CDR1 SEHNR and CDR2 FQNEAQ (reference sequence). The CDR3 sequence is 15 residues long. The V and J ends lost 6 bases and 1 base respectively, with 15 bases between them. The CDR3 DNA reads TGTGCCAGCAGTCGCTTTACAGCACCCCAAGAGACCCAGTACTTC. This gives the protein CASSRFTAPQETQYF.

V is TRBV29-1 and J is TRBJ2-7; TRBD1 matches at 7 bases. In germline, CDR1 is SQVTM, CDR2 ANQGSEA. The V segment lost 3 bases and the J segment 1 base; nucleotides outside the gene matches: 15. The CDR3 spans 17 residues. The chain's CDR3 is CSVEIKGGQFLSYEQYF. The DNA of the CDR3 is TGCAGCGTTGAGATAAAAGGGGGACAGTTCCTATCCTACGAGCAGTACTTC.

V is TRBV12-3 or TRBV12-4 and J is TRBJ2-7; the D is unclear. V lost 2 bases and J 5 bases, leaving 7 bases between the germline ends. This CDR3 contains 12 residues. CDR3 region: CASSLMRNEQYF. As DNA, the CDR3 is TGTGCCAGCAGTTTAATGCGGAACGAGCAGTACTTC.

The gene calls are TRBV28 and TRBJ1-5, with D possibly being TRBD1 (6 bases). This CDR3 has 14 amino acids. From germline, CDR1 is MDHEN and CDR2 SYDVKM. V was trimmed by 8 bases and J by 7 bases, leaving 18 bases between them. Here the CDR3 DNA reads TGTGCCAGCTCGAGGGGGGGTGGGGTGCAGCCCCAGCATTTT. Translating gives CASSRGGGVQPQHF.

The V call is TRBV24-1, the J call TRBJ2-3; TRBD2 is a possible D gene (6 bases). Germline CDR1 KGHDR, CDR2 SFDVKD. V was clipped by 4 bases and J by 4 bases, with 17 bases between them. CDR3 length: 16 amino acids. CDR3 region: CATSDVETSMADTQYF. CDR3 DNA sequence: TGTGCCACCAGTGACGTAGAGACTAGTATGGCAGATACGCAGTATTTT.

The chain carries TRBV7-8 and TRBJ2-1, with a weak D call TRBD1 (6 bases). The CDR3 loop spans 16 amino acids. The germline V gene encodes CDR1 SGHVS and CDR2 FQNEAQ. With 5 bases removed from V and 7 bases from J, the gap between germline ends came to 21 bases. CDR3 region: CASSPRRQAPRNEQFF. In DNA form, the CDR3 reads TGTGCCAGCAGCCCACGAAGACAGGCACCAAGGAATGAGCAGTTCTTC.